This record looks at one T cell receptor (beta chain) sequence and its context. This clone is a singleton in its sample. Its antigen remains undetermined. Base-call qualities are not available, and no considerably larger clone is one nucleotide away. The immunoSEQ Assay, a bias-controlled multiplex PCR, was used to amplify TCRbeta CDR3 regions from genomic DNA. Per the source publication's procedure: The number of nucleated cells in each sample was estimated from the amplification of reference gene primers within the assay. Sequence reads were collapsed and filtered to measure the absolute abundance of every unique TCRbeta CDR3 rearrangement. For each sample, productive Simpson clonality was calculated by taking the square root of Simpson's diversity index across productive rearrangements. TCRdb limited this immuneACCESS table to in-frame rearrangements with V and J called. A share of clones is missing; checked studies link under half to unresolved V genes, and the rest is unexplained. V and J calls and clone size are as listed in that table; D and trimming were resolved from the DNA. This sample has about 250,000 clones in its table, and around 90% of those were observed once. Over 2.5% of the sample is taken by the ten largest.

The data originate from a study of blood T cell repertoires in COVID-19 (dated by TCRdb to about 2020). Some background on the complete study: The collaborator samples originated in the United States, Italy and Spain and spanned the acute and convalescent phases of COVID-19. The prospective study material was composed of cDNA or gDNA derived from T cells, B-cell-depleted T cells, or PBMCs. The dataset comprised deeply sampled blood TCRbeta repertoires from subjects exposed to, actively infected with, or recovered from COVID-19. The repertoires were made available in a free public database intended to serve as a resource for research on the immune response to SARS-CoV-2. Samples came from the ongoing ImmuneRACE study (first 160 participants) plus 1,254 subjects from 6 global collaborators. A de-identified subject ID, COVID-19 status, age in years and sex were almost always included in the sample metadata. Where available, HLA class I and class II types were obtained from metadata supplied by the sample provider rather than from assay-based typing. Broader findings and caveats from the paper: The amount of clinical and demographic metadata varied by source and participant and was provided uncurated.

Participants in the prospective study were aged about 18 to 95 years, lived in 20 to 25 United States geographic areas, and enrolled through a virtual design. Cohort assignment in the prospective study relied on participant-reported clinical history from a screening survey and a study questionnaire. Exposed participants had been in contact with someone with a PCR-confirmed or clinician-diagnosed COVID-19 case within 2 weeks of study entry. In the prospective study, whole blood, serum and a nasopharyngeal or oropharyngeal swab were collected from each participant by mobile phlebotomists. Participants in the prospective study had the option to provide additional blood draws and questionnaires over a 2-month period. Before DNA extraction, prospective study blood samples were shipped either frozen or at room temperature. Sequences SGHNT (CDR1) and YENEEA (CDR2) are obtained from the germline V gene. From its cysteine to its phenylalanine, the CDR3 spans 13 amino acids. Only CDR3 DNA remains: 39 bases, in frame from the first base. V and J are truncated by 3 bases and 2 bases respectively, leaving an intervening sequence of 6 bases.

The source is a woman aged 40 to 50 who had been exposed to COVID-19. The chain employs TRBV11-3 and TRBJ2-3; the D gene remains uncertain. The material sequenced was PBMCs or T cells enriched from blood (not recorded which). The CDR3 region: CASSFVVTDTQYF. The DNA reads TGTGCCAGCAGCTTCGTAGTCACAGATACGCAGTATTTT.